A single T cell receptor (beta chain) is shown here with its context. The data stem from a study of blood T cell repertoires in COVID-19. The assay was immunoSEQ multiplex PCR, and TCRdb's table has in-frame clones only and misses some. The repertoire holds 150,000 to 200,000 clones, with roughly four fifths as singletons. Sequences were obtained from peripheral blood. The origin of this receptor is a human donor in a cohort sampled during active COVID-19.

The CDR3 coding sequence is TGTGCCAGCAGAACGACTAGCGGGAAAGCAGATACGCAGTATTTT. Translation: CASRTTSGKADTQYF. The gene calls are TRBV7-2 and TRBJ2-3; 11 nucleotides align to TRBD2. CDR1 is SGHTA and CDR2 is FQGNSA in the germline V gene. J gave up 4 bases and V 6 bases, and 6 bases lay outside the gene matches. The CDR3 runs to 15 residues.